There are many counts of the clone carrying this T cell receptor (beta chain). This entry is derived from a study of regulatory T cells in long-lasting Graves disease. Study background: Over 5 years of antithyroid drugs with positive TSH receptor antibodies was taken to mean persistent Graves' disease.

The time point: persistent/refractory GD, antithyroid drugs over 5 years with positive TRAb. Isolated PBMC RNA provided the starting material for the TCR library. From an endocrinology department in Xi'an, China, came the patients. In building TCR beta libraries, iRepertoire HTBI primers were used together with Arm-PCR of CDR3 regions. TCRdb re-called the multiplex PCR reads through MiXCR, storing one row per CDR3 protein. This table has hundreds of thousands of distinct CDR3 sequences, around 21% appearing once. Trimming removed 1 base from V and 0 bases from J, with 16 bases in between. Germline CDR1 is MNHNS and CDR2 is SASEGT. The CDR3 runs to 19 residues.

The chain has TRBV6-1 and TRBJ2-6, with D perhaps matching TRBD1 or TRBD2 (5 bases each). The material was peripheral blood mononuclear cells (PBMCs), obtained when the disease was refractory, from a patient treated with antithyroid drugs. The clonotype was recovered from a female donor with Graves disease. Here the CDR3 DNA reads TGTGCCAGCAGTGAAGATTTGGGGGTGTTTTCCTCTGGGGCCAACGTCCTGACTTTC. Translated: CASSEDLGVFSSGANVLTF.